This TCR beta chain was observed in a study of cytomegalovirus exposure and HLA in healthy donors. Findings and caveats of the study: What TCR beta sequences reportedly achieved was accurate prediction of HLA-A and HLA-B alleles in most subjects. In the analysis, some V segments, TRBV6-2 and TRBV6-3 included, were excluded as indistinguishable. Data from an earlier analysis indicated that most TCR beta V segments were productive either about 87% or about 30% of the time.

Primers for the PCR totalled 60 Vbeta and 13 Jbeta. Assay: immunoSEQ multiplex PCR; the TCRdb copy retains only in-frame clones and omits some. The sample consists of about 89,000 clones, approximately 80% of them appearing once. At collection, donors were nominally healthy, but unrecorded immune exposures were probable. V was pared by 4 bases and J by 3 bases, with 13 bases between. The CDR3 is 14 amino acids. The V gene's germline CDR1 is SGDLS and CDR2 YYNGEE. As regards this clone: As yet, its antigen is unknown.

This clonotype was sampled from a man younger than 40 in good health and CMV-seronegative. The chain has TRBV9 and TRBJ2-5; a possible D gene is TRBD1 (5 bases). The specimen was PBMCs. The DNA of the CDR3 is TGTGCCAGCAGCACCGACAGTGCCGAAGAGACCCAGTACTTC. Translation: CASSTDSAEETQYF.